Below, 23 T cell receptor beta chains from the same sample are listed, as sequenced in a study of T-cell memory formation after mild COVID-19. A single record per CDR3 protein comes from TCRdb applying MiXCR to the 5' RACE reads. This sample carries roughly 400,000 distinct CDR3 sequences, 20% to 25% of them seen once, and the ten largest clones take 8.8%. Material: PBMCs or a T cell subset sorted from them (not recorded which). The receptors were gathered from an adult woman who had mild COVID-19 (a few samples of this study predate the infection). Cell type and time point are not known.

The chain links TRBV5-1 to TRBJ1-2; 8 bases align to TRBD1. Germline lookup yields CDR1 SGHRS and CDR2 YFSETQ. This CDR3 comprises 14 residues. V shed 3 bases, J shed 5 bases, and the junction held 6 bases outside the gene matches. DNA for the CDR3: TGCGCCAGCAGCTCGGACAGGGTGGGATATGGCTACACCTTC. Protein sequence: CASSSDRVGYGYTF.

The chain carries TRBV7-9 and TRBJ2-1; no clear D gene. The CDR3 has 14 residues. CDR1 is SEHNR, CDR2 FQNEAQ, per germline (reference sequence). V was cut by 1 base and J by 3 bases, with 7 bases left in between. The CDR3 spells CASSLEVVYNEQFF. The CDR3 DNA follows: TGTGCCAGCAGCTTAGAGGTGGTCTACAATGAGCAGTTCTTC.

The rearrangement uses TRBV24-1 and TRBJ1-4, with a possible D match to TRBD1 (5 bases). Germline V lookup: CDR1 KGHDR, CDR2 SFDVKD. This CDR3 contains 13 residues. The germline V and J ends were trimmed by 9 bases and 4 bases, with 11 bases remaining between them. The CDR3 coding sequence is TGTGCCACCTCCGAGGGGTTTAATGAAAAACTGTTTTTT. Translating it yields CATSEGFNEKLFF.

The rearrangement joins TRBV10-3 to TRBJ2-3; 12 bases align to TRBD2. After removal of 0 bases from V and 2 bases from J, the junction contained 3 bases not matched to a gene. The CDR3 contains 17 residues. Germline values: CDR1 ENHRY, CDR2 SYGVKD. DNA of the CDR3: TGTGCCATCAGTGAGTCCGGACTAGCGGGACTCACAGATACGCAGTATTTT. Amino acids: CAISESGLAGLTDTQYF.

The CDR3 nucleotides read TGTGCCACCAGTGATTCGACAGGATATCAGCCCCAGCATTTT. It codes for CATSDSTGYQPQHF. J is TRBJ1-5 and V is TRBV24-1; D might be TRBD1 (6 bases). Germline assignment: CDR1 KGHDR and CDR2 SFDVKD. V gave up 2 bases and J gave up 5 bases, with 9 bases separating them. This CDR3 has 14 amino acids.

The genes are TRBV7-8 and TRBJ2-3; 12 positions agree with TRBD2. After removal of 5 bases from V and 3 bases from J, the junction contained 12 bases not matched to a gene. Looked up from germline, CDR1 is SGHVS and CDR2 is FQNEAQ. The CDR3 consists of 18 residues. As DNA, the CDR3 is TGTGCCAGCAGCCGGACCCTAGCGGGAGGGCGGGGGACAGATACGCAGTATTTT. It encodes CASSRTLAGGRGTDTQYF.

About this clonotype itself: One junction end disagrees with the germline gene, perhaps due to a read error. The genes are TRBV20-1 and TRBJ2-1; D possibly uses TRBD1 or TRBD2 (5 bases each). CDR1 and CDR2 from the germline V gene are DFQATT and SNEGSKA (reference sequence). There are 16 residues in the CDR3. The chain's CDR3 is CSAGDQGRKAINEQFF. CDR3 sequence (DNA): TGCAGTGCTGGAGACCAGGGACGGAAAGCCATCAATGAGCAGTTCTTC.

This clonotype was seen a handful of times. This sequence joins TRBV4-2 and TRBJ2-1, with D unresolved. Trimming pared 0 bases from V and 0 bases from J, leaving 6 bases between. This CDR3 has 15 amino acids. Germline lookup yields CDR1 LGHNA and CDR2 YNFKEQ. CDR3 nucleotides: TGTGCCAGCAGCCAAGACGATAGCTCCTACAATGAGCAGTTCTTC. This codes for CASSQDDSSYNEQFF.

The CDR3 reads CATSRDWGTGGAVGEQFF. For the CDR3, the DNA is TGTGCCACCAGCAGAGATTGGGGTACGGGGGGGGCAGTGGGTGAGCAGTTCTTC. The J gene is TRBJ2-1, the V gene TRBV15; 8 nucleotides line up with TRBD2. The CDR3 runs 18 residues. V shed 0 bases and J 9 bases; nucleotides not matched to a gene: 16. In germline, CDR1 is LNHNV, CDR2 YYDKDF (reference sequence).

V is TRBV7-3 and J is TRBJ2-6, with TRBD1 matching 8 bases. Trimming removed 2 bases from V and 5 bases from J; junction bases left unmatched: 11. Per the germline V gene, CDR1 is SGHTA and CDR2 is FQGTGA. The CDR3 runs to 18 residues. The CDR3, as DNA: TGTGCCAGCAGCTTAGGTCCGACAGGGGAGGTTAGGGCCAACGTCCTGACTTTC. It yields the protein CASSLGPTGEVRANVLTF.

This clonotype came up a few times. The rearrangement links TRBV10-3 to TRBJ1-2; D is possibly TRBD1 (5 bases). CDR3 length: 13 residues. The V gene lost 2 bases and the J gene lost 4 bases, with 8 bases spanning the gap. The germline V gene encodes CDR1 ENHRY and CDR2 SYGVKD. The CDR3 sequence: CAISEDSLYGYTF. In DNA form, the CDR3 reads TGTGCCATCAGTGAGGACAGCCTCTATGGCTACACCTTC.

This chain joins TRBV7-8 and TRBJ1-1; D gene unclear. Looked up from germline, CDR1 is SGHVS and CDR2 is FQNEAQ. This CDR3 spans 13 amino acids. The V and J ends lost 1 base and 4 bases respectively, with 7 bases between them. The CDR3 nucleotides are TGTGCCAGCAGCTTAGGGGCAACCACTGAAGCTTTCTTT. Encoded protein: CASSLGATTEAFF. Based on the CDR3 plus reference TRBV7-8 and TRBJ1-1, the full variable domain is GAGVSQSPRYKVAKRGQDVALRCDPISGHVSLFWYQQALGQGPEFLTYFQNEAQLDKSGLPSDRFFAERPEGSVSTLKIQRTQQEDSAVYLCASSLGATTEAFFGQGTRLTVV.

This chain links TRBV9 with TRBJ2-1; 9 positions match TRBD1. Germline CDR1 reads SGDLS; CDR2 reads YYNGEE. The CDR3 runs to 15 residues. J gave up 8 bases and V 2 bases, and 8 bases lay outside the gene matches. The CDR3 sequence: CASSVRQGGKDEQFF. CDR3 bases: TGTGCCAGCAGCGTTAGACAGGGGGGAAAAGATGAGCAGTTCTTC.

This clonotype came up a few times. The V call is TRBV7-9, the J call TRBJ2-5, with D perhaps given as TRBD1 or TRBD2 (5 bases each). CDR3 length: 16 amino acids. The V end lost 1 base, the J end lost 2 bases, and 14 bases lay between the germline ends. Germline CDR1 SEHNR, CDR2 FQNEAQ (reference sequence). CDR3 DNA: TGTGCCAGCAGCTTAGTGGGGACGGCGAAACAAGAGACCCAGTACTTC. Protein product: CASSLVGTAKQETQYF. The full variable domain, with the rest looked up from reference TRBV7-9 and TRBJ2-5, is DTGVSQNPRHKITKRGQNVTFRCDPISEHNRLYWYRQTLGQGPEFLTYFQNEAQLEKSRLLSDRFSAERPKGSFSTLEIQRTEQGDSAMYLCASSLVGTAKQETQYFGPGTRLLVL.

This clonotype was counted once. CDR3: CASSLGRDSYVGEQFF. In nucleotides, the CDR3 is TGTGCCAGCAGCTTAGGCCGGGACAGTTACGTTGGTGAGCAGTTCTTC. The rearrangement links TRBV11-3 to TRBJ2-1; TRBD1 matches 7 bases. This CDR3 is built from 16 residues. V shed 1 base, J shed 9 bases, and the junction held 12 bases outside the gene matches. The germline gives CDR1 SGHNT, CDR2 YENEEA.

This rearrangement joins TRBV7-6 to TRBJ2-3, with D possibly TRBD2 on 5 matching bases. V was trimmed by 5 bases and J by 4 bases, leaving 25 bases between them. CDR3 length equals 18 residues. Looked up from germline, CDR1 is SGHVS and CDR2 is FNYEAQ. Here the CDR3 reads CASSPASGYRVFPDTQYF. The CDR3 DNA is TGTGCCAGCAGCCCCGCCTCGGGGTATCGAGTGTTCCCAGATACGCAGTATTTT.

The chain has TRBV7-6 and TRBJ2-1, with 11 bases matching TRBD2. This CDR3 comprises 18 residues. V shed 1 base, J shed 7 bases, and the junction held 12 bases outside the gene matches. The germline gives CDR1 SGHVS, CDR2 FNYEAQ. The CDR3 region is CASSLDLAGGGFMNEQFF. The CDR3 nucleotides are TGTGCCAGCAGCTTAGATCTAGCGGGGGGCGGATTTATGAATGAGCAGTTCTTC.

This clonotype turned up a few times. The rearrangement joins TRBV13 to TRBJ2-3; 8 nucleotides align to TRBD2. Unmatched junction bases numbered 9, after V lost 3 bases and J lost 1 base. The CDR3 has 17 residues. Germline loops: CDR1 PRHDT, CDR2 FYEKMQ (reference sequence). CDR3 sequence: CASSFGVRRGGTDTQYF. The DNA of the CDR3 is TGTGCCAGCAGCTTCGGAGTCCGGCGGGGGGGCACAGATACGCAGTATTTT.

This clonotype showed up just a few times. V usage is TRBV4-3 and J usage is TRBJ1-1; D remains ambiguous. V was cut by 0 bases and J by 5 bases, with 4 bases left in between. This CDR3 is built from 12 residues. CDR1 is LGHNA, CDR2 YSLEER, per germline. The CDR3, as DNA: TGCGCCAGCAGCCAAGACAAAACTGAAGCTTTCTTT. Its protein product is CASSQDKTEAFF.

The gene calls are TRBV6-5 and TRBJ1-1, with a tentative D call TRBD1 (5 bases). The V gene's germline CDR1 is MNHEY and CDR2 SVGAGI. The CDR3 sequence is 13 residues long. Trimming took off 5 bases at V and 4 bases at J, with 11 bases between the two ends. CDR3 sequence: CASSIQGRTEAFF. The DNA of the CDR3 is TGTGCCAGCAGTATTCAGGGACGCACTGAAGCTTTCTTT.

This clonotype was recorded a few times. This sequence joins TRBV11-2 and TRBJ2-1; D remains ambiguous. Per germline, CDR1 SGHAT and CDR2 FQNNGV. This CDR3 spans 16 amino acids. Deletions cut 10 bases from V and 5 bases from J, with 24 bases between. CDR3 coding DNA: TGTGCCACCAACGGGTTTGAATCCGGGTCAAACAATGAGCAGTTCTTC. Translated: CATNGFESGSNNEQFF.

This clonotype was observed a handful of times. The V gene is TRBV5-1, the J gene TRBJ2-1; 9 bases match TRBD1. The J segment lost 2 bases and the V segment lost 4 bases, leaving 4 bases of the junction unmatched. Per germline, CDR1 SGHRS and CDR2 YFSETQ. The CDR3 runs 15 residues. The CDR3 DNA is TGCGCCAGCAGCCCAAACAGGGGGCCCTACAATGAGCAGTTCTTC. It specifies CASSPNRGPYNEQFF.

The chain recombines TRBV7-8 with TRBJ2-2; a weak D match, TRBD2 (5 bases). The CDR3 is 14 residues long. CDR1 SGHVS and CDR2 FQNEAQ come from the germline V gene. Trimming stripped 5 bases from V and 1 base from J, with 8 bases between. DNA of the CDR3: TGTGCCAGCAGCGTGAGGGAGAACACCGGGGAGCTGTTTTTT. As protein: CASSVRENTGELFF.